This TCR beta chain is from a study of tumor-infiltrating lymphocytes in primary liver carcinoma (dated by TCRdb to 2015 to 2018). Regarding the study in general: The five patients, three men and two women aged 30 to 69 years, had hepatocellular carcinoma (four) or combined HCC and intrahepatic cholangiocarcinoma (one). The five patients had tumors staged T1-T3 N0M0, with maximum diameters ranging from about 4.2 to 11 cm. Each sample produced about 3.5 to 7.5 million productive TCRbeta reads, and read depth showed no significant difference between tissue types. The study combined TCRbeta repertoire sequencing, expression microarrays and whole-exome sequencing across five regions of each liver tumor, with adjacent normal tissue and blood. A total of about 35 specimens from 5 patients, comprising 25 or so tumor regions, 5 adjacent noncancerous liver tissues and 5 peripheral blood samples, were covered by TCRbeta repertoire sequencing. Agilent mRNA microarray profiling was performed on the roughly 25 tumor region samples to relate TCRbeta repertoire diversity to the local molecular phenotype. Reproducibility between technical replicate repertoires was high, with correlation coefficients above 0.98 and mean shared-clone rates roughly 0.87. Study-level results and caveats: Only the TCR beta chain was sequenced, so true repertoire diversity is likely underestimated because unpaired alpha chains were not captured. The top 250 clones made up a significantly larger repertoire fraction in tumors than in blood (p = 0.039). The study included only a few patients, and the authors note findings should be validated in a larger study. Only about 7.5-25% of top clones were present in all five regions of a tumor, suggesting spatial heterogeneity of tumor-infiltrating T cells. Repertoire overlap was higher between tumor regions (mean roughly 36%) than tumor-adjacent (approximately 17%) or tumor-blood (about 15%) pairs, consistent with antigen-driven expansion. Comparison of CD4+ and CD8+ T cell repertoires was precluded by the use of bulk unsorted samples.

A constant-region primer and ProtoScript II reverse transcriptase were used to reverse-transcribe TCRbeta-specific cDNA from roughly 0.5 ug total RNA. Construction of the TCRbeta libraries relied on three nested rounds of multiplex PCR, following a slightly modified ARM-PCR procedure. Each of the first two PCR rounds ran for around 9 cycles and used multiplex TRBV1-TRBV30 forward primers together with a Cbeta reverse primer. Sample barcodes and Illumina adapters were attached in a final 25-cycle PCR using Deep VentR polymerase. Before sequencing, amplicons of 200-500 bp were gel-purified using a QIAquick gel extraction kit. The TCRbeta amplicons were sequenced with 250-bp paired-end reads on an Illumina HiSeq 2500. The source study handled its data this way. To recover full CDR3 sequences, reads were quality-trimmed using Trimmomatic v0.33 and paired reads were then merged using FLASH v1.2.11. MiGEC v1.2.1b assigned V, D and J germline segments to the rearranged TCRbeta sequences. Clonotype statistics and Shannon-Wiener diversity indices were calculated with VDJtools v1.0.0. Except for diversity analysis, only the 250 most abundant clonotypes of each sample were used in subsequent analyses to reduce sampling bias. Clones were called with MiXCR by TCRdb after fastp trimmed the public reads at Q25, and only in-frame beta chains were retained. Rows with a matching CDR3 protein are joined into one entry that keeps the most common DNA and genes. These V and J calls derive from TCRdb rather than the authors' analysis. This sample lists more than 95,000 distinct CDR3 sequences; 50% to 80% were detected once. Approximately 8.9% of the sample is taken by the ten largest.

Turning to this clonotype: Its recognized antigen is unknown. Within one base of it there is no much larger clone, and no base qualities were kept.

V gives up 4 bases and J gives up 3 bases, and the segment between their germline ends measures 4 bases. CDR1 and CDR2 were assigned from the germline V gene as SNHLY and FYNNEI. The CDR3 runs 11 residues from the cysteine to the phenylalanine. Just the 33-base CDR3 DNA is kept, in frame starting at base 1. Without any cell sorting, total RNA and DNA were extracted together from approximately 22-30 mg of bulk tissue using the AllPrep DNA/RNA mini kit. Four or five patients with histopathologically diagnosed primary liver carcinoma underwent surgical resection in China between 2015 and early 2016. Chronic HBV infection was present in the patients, and the patients were treatment-naive at sampling. Each tumor was sampled at five spatially separated regions: the superior, inferior, left-lateral and right-lateral poles and the tumor centre. According to histology, viable tumor cells made up more than 75% of every tumor sample. Fresh tumor and adjacent tissue pieces were bisected; one half was stored in RNAlater at -80°C, the other sent for histology.

The source of this sequence is a woman aged 55-75 years with primary liver carcinoma and hepatitis B virus infection. Sample: liver tumor tissue from sampling region 3. In the paper's terms, the cell subset or site label means: tumor region T3, left-lateral pole. In this chain, TRBV2 is recombined with TRBJ2-7, with the D segment identity uncertain. CDR3 loop: CASSVHYEQYF. The DNA reads TGTGCCAGCAGTGTACACTACGAGCAGTACTTC.